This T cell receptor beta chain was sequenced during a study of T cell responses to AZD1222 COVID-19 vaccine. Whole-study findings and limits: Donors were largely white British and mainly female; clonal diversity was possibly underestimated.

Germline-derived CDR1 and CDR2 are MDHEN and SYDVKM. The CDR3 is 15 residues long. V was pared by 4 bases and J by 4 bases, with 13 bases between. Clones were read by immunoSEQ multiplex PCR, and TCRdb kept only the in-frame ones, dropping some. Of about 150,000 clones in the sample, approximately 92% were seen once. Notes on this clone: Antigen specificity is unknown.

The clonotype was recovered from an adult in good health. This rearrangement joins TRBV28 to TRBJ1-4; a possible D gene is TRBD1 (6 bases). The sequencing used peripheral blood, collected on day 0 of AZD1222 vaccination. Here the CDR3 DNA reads TGTGCCAGCAGTTCCCTGGACAGACATAATGAAAAACTGTTTTTT. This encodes CASSSLDRHNEKLFF. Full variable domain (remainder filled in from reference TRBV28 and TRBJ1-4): DVKVTQSSRYLVKRTGEKVFLECVQDMDHENMFWYRQDPGLGLRLIYFSYDVKMKEKGDIPEGYSVSREKKERFSLILESASTNQTSMYLCASSSLDRHNEKLFFGSGTQLSVL.